This T cell receptor (beta chain) was observed in a study of vaccination and CD4 T cells after COVID-19. Study overall: Two of the convalescents were Hispanic, and the group consisted of six males and four females. Cells were stimulated with overlapping spike peptide pools from SARS-CoV-2, HCoV-NL63, HCoV-OC43 and HCoV-229E.

This clonotype was seen only a few times. Its antigen is currently unknown. Treatment of the sample: roughly nine-day PBMC culture with coronavirus spike peptide pools or control peptides (ViraFEST assay). PCR positivity was dated March to December 2020, before US Alpha, Beta and Delta variants. The medium had half its volume replaced with fresh IL-2 medium on days 3 and 7. An Oncomine TCR Beta short-read assay was used to sequence the DNA from cultured CD4+ T cells. One entry per CDR3 protein results from TCRdb running MiXCR on the PCR reads. The sample contains roughly 24,000 distinct CDR3 sequences, roughly three fifths of which appear only once. V lost 8 bases to trimming and J lost 4 bases; unmatched junction nucleotides: 12. The germline gives CDR1 SGHVS, CDR2 FQNEAQ. The CDR3 covers 16 residues.

This chain joins TRBV7-8 and TRBJ2-2, with 8 bases matching TRBD2. Sequenced: CD4+ T cells from blood, cultured in vitro. The source of this sequence is a human donor who had recovered from COVID-19. The CDR3 protein is CASPSGRGRVTGELFF. The CDR3 nucleotides read TGTGCCAGCCCTAGCGGGCGGGGGCGGGTCACCGGGGAGCTGTTTTTT.